This TCR beta chain is from a study of ipilimumab plus nivolumab after autologous stem cell transplantation. Study in general: DLBCL patients had primary refractory or relapsed disease.

Checkpoint therapy with ipilimumab 1 mg/kg began 14 to 28 days after transplant. The CDR3 runs to 16 residues. Germline V gene sequence: CDR1 MDHEN, CDR2 SYDVKM. V was pared by 6 bases and J by 7 bases, with 15 bases of the junction left unmatched. The method was immunoSEQ multiplex PCR; TCRdb's version includes in-frame clones alone and lacks a portion of them. In the table there are around 15,000 clones, 70% to 90% of which are singletons. The starting material was PBMCs, obtained in a trial of ipilimumab plus nivolumab as post-transplant consolidation. The TCR was taken from a male donor with diffuse large B-cell lymphoma. This chain joins TRBV28 and TRBJ2-1; 7 bases are a match to TRBD1. As DNA, the CDR3 is TGTGCCAGCAGCATACTGGGACAGAAGAGCAAAAATGAGCAGTTCTTC. Its protein product is CASSILGQKSKNEQFF.